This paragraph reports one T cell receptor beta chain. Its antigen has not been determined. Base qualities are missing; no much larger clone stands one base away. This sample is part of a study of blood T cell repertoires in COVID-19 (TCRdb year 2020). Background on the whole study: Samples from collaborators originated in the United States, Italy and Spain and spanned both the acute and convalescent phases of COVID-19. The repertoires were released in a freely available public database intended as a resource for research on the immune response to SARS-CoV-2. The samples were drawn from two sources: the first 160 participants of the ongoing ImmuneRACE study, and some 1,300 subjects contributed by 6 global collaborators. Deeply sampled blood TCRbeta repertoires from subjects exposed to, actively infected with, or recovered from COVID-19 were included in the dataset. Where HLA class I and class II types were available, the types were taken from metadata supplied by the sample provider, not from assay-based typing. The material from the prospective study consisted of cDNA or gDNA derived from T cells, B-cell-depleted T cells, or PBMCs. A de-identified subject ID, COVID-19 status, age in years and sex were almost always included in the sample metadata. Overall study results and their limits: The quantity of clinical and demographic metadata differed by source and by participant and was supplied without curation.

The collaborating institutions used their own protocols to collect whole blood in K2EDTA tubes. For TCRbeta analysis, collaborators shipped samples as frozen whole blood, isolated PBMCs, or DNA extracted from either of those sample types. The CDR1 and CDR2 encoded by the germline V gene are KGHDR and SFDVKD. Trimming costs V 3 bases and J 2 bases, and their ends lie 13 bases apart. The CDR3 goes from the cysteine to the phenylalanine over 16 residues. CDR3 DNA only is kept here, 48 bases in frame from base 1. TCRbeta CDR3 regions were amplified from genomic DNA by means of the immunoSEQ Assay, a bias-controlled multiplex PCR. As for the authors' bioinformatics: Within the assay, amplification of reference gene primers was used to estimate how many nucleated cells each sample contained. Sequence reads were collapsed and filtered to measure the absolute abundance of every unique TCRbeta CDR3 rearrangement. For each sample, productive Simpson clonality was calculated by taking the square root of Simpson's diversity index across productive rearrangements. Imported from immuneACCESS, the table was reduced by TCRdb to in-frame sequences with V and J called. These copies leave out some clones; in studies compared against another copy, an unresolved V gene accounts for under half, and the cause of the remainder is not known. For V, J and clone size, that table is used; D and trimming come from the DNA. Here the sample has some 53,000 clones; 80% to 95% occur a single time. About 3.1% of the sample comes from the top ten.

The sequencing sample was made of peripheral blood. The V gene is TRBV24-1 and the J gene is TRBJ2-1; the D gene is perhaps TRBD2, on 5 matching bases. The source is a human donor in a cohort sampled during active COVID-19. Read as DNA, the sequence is TGTGCCACCAGTGATGCGGACGGGAAAACCTACAATGAGCAGTTCTTC. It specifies CATSDADGKTYNEQFF.